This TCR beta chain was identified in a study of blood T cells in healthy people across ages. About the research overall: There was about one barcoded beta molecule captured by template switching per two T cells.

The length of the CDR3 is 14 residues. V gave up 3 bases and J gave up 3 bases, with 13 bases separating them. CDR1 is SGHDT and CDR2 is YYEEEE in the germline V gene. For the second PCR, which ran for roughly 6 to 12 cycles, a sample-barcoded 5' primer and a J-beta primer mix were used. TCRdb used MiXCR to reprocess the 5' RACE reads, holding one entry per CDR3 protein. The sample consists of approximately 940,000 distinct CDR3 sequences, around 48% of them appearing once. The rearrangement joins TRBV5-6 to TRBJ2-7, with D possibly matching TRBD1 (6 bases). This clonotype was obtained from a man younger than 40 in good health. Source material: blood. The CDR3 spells CASSSLDRYYEQYF. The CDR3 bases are TGTGCCAGCAGCTCCCTGGACAGATACTACGAGCAGTACTTC.